The 11 T cell receptor beta chains listed next were all sequenced from one sample in a study of T-cell reconstitution after alpha-beta-depleted transplantation in children. Unique molecular identifiers were incorporated during preparation of the TCRbeta library. MiXCR, run by TCRdb on the PCR reads, gives a single entry per CDR3 protein. The data hold 600,000 to 800,000 distinct CDR3 sequences, with over 10% observed a single time. The material was PBMCs, obtained before TCRalphabeta/CD19-depleted stem cell transplant. These receptors all come from a girl aged 2-10 years with congenital amegakaryocytic thrombocytopenia, due to receive a stem cell transplant.

Ten or more counts support this clonotype. The chain uses TRBV20-1 and TRBJ2-1, with 8 bases aligning to TRBD1. The V and J ends lost 6 bases and 6 bases, in that order; junction bases with no gene match: 16. Germline V gives CDR1 DFQATT, CDR2 SNEGSKA (reference sequence). The CDR3 contains 16 residues. CDR3 in DNA: TGCAGTGCCAACCTACAGGGGGTGAGGGTCGGCAATGAGCAGTTCTTC. This encodes CSANLQGVRVGNEQFF.

The V gene is TRBV5-1, the J gene TRBJ2-7, with TRBD1 as a possible D gene (6 bases). This CDR3 is 13 amino acids long. V gave up 5 bases and J gave up 5 bases, with 14 bases separating them. CDR1 is SGHRS and CDR2 is YFSETQ in the germline V gene. DNA for the CDR3: TGCGCCAGCAGATCTGGGGGCGGCCACGAGCAGTACTTC. Its translation is CASRSGGGHEQYF.

Many counts were recorded for this clonotype. The chain employs TRBV7-2 and TRBJ2-6; D is unclear. Germline CDR1 SGHTA, CDR2 FQGNSA. There are 17 residues in the CDR3. Trimming left V 0 bases short and J 2 bases short, with 11 bases between. The CDR3 DNA reads as TGTGCCAGCAGCTTAGCTGAACAGCTTGCTGGGGCCAACGTCCTGACTTTC. This encodes CASSLAEQLAGANVLTF.

In this sample, this clonotype turned up many times. The genes are TRBV7-3 and TRBJ2-1; 11 bases map to TRBD2. Trimming cost V 3 bases and J 10 bases; bases outside gene matches: 8. The germline gives CDR1 SGHTA, CDR2 FQGTGA. The CDR3 loop spans 15 amino acids. The DNA for the CDR3 is TGTGCCAGCAGCTTTGTAGCGGGAGGGCCCCGAGAGCAGTTCTTC. This sequence encodes CASSFVAGGPREQFF.

This clonotype was detected many times. The V and J genes are TRBV6-1 and TRBJ1-1; TRBD1 might be the D (5 bases). This CDR3 contains 13 residues. The V end was cut by 8 bases, the J end by 0 bases, with 10 bases between. Germline V gene lookup returns CDR1 MNHNS and CDR2 SASEGT. Here the CDR3 DNA reads TGTGCCAGCGCCGACAGCTTGAACACTGAAGCTTTCTTT. It yields the protein CASADSLNTEAFF.

This clonotype was observed a handful of times. The gene calls are TRBV6-1 and TRBJ2-6, with D tentatively TRBD2 (6 bases). The CDR3 has 16 amino acids. Trimming shortened V by 2 bases and J by 0 bases, and 8 bases separated the two germline ends. The V gene's germline CDR1 is MNHNS and CDR2 SASEGT. The DNA of the CDR3 is TGTGCCAGCAGTGAACGGGGAGGCTCTGGGGCCAACGTCCTGACTTTC. As protein: CASSERGGSGANVLTF.

This clonotype was counted between two and nine times. The chain combines TRBV29-1 with TRBJ2-7; D unresolved. CDR1 is SQVTM, CDR2 ANQGSEA, per germline. The CDR3 loop spans 11 amino acids. With 6 bases removed from V and 3 bases from J, the gap between germline ends came to 9 bases. CDR3 sequence (DNA): TGCAGCGTGGGGTTCAGCTACGAGCAGTACTTC. Amino acid sequence: CSVGFSYEQYF.

Comments on this clonotype: One end of the junction fails to match germline, which may point to a read error. V is TRBV24-1 and J is TRBJ2-1, with D maybe TRBD2 (6 bases). The CDR3 length is 17 residues. From germline, CDR1 is KGHDR and CDR2 SFDVKD. The CDR3 DNA reads as TGTGCCACCAGTCCCACTAGCCGAACCCTCTCCTACAATGTGCAGTTCTTC. This gives the protein CATSPTSRTLSYNVQFF.

The V and J genes are TRBV27 and TRBJ2-7; 8 bases align to TRBD2. Germline V gene sequence: CDR1 MNHEY, CDR2 SMNVEV (reference sequence). CDR3 length: 15 residues. V dropped 6 bases and J dropped 2; count of bases not matched to a gene: 9. The CDR3 nucleotides are TGTGCCAGCAGCCTGTACGGGGGGGGCGCCTACGAGCAGTACTTC. This sequence encodes CASSLYGGGAYEQYF.

This clonotype was observed at least ten times. The rearrangement joins TRBV12-3 or TRBV12-4 to TRBJ2-3, with no clear D. Between the trimmed V and J ends, which lost 6 bases and 5 bases, there was a span of 3 bases. This CDR3 comprises 10 residues. The CDR3 DNA sequence: TGTGCCAGCAGGGGAGATACGCAGTATTTT. This sequence encodes CASRGDTQYF.

This clonotype was seen repeatedly, ten times or more. The chain has TRBV6-4 and TRBJ2-1; 7 nucleotides line up with TRBD2. Trimming cost V 5 bases and J 8 bases; bases outside gene matches: 6. Germline lookup yields CDR1 MRHNA and CDR2 SNTAGT. The CDR3 is made up of 13 amino acids. In nucleotides, the CDR3 is TGTGCCAGCAGTAAGCGGGAAGGCGATGAGCAGTTCTTC. It encodes CASSKREGDEQFF.